The 2 T cell receptor beta chains listed next were all sequenced from one sample in a study of T cell repertoires in cytomegalovirus infection. Antigens for these TCRs are unknown. MiXCR, run by TCRdb on the reads, gives a single entry per CDR3 protein. This table has over 100,000 distinct CDR3 sequences, over 9.5% appearing once. The sample consisted of PBMCs, sequenced either directly or after in vitro stimulation (not recorded which). The receptors stem from a human donor in good health (CMV status not recorded). Some clones in this sample may be carry-over from other donors' samples.

The chain combines TRBV5-4 with TRBJ2-3; 10 bases are a match to TRBD1. Losses at the gene ends were 1 base for V and 4 bases for J; bases not matched to a gene: 15. Per germline, CDR1 SGHNT and CDR2 YYREEE (reference sequence). This CDR3 spans 19 amino acids. CDR3 protein: CASSLSGTGDGGRPDTQYF. CDR3 bases: TGTGCCAGCAGCTTGTCGGGGACAGGGGATGGCGGGAGGCCAGATACGCAGTATTTT.

This clonotype was seen many times. The J gene is TRBJ2-3, the V gene TRBV12-3 or TRBV12-4; perhaps TRBD2 as D (6 bases). This CDR3 is built from 13 residues. The V end lost 4 bases, the J end lost 6 bases, and 11 bases lay between the germline ends. The CDR3 protein is CASSSRRGDTQYF. CDR3 DNA sequence: TGTGCCAGCAGTTCGAGACGGGGGGATACGCAGTATTTT.